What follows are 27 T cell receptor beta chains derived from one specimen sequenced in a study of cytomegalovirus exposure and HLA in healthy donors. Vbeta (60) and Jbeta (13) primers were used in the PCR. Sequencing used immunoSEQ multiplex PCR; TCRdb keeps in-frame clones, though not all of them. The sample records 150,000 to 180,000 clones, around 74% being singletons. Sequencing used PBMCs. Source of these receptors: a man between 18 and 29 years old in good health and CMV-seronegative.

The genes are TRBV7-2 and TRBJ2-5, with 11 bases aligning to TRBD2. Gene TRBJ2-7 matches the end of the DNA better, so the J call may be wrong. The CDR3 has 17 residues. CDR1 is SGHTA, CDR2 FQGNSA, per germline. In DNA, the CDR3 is TGTGCCAGCAGCTCCCCCAATAGCGGGGGGGCGCGTTACGAGCAGTACTTC. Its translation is CASSSPNSGGARYEQYF.

This CDR3 is CASSSSLGQGSYGYTF. CDR3 bases: TGTGCCAGCAGTTCAAGCCTCGGACAGGGGTCCTATGGCTACACCTTC. V and J are TRBV6-5 and TRBJ1-2; 9 bases line up with TRBD1. Germline trimming cut 4 bases from V and 4 bases from J; bases unmatched to any gene: 10. Germline CDR1 MNHEY, CDR2 SVGAGI. The CDR3 has 16 residues.

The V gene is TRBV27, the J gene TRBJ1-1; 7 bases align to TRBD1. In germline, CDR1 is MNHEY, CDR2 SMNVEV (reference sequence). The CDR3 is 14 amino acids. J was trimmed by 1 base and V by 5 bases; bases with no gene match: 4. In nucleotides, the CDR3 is TGTGCCAGCAGTCCCAGGACAGGGAACACTGAAGCTTTCTTT. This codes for CASSPRTGNTEAFF.

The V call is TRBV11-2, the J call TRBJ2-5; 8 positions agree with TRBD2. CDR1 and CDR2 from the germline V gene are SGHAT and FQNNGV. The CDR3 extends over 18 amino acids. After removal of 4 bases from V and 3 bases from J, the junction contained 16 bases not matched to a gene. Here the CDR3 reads CASSSLTPGGGVEETQYF. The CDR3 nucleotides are TGTGCCAGCAGCTCCCTAACCCCGGGGGGGGGCGTGGAAGAGACCCAGTACTTC.

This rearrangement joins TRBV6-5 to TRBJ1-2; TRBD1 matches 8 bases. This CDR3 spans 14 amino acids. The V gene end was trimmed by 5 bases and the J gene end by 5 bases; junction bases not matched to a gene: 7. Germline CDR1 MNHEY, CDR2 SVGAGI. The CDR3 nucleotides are TGTGCCAGCAGTAAAGGACAGGGAGGGTATGGCTACACCTTC. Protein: CASSKGQGGYGYTF.

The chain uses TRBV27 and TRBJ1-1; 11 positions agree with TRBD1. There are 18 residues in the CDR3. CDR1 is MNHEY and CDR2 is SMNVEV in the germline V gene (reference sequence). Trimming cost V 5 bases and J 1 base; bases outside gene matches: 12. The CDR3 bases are TGTGCCAGCAGTCCGGGACAGGGGGAACGACCCCCGAACACTGAAGCTTTCTTT. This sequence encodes CASSPGQGERPPNTEAFF.

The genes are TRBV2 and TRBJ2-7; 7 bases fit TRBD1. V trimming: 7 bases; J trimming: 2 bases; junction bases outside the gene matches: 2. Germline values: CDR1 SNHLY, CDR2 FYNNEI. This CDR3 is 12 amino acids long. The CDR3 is CASNQGAYEQYV. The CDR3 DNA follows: TGTGCCAGCAACCAGGGGGCCTACGAGCAGTACGTC.

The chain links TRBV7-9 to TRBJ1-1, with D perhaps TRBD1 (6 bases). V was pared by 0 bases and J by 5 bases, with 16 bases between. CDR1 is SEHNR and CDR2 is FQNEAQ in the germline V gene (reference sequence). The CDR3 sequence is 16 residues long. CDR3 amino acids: CASSLAPGAGATEAFF. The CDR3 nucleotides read TGTGCCAGCAGCTTAGCCCCTGGAGCAGGGGCGACTGAAGCTTTCTTT.

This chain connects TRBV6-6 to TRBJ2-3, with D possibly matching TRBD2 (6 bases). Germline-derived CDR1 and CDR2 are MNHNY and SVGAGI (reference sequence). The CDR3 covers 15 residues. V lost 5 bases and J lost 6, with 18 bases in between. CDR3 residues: CASSGRGSRMDTQYF. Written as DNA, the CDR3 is TGTGCCAGCAGTGGCCGGGGGTCCAGGATGGATACGCAGTATTTT.

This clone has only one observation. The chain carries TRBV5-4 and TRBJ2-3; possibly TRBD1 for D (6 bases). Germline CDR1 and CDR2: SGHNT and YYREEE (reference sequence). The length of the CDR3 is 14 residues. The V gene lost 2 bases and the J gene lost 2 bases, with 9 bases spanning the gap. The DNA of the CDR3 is TGTGCCAGCAGCTTAGGGGGAACCACAGATACGCAGTATTTT. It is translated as CASSLGGTTDTQYF.

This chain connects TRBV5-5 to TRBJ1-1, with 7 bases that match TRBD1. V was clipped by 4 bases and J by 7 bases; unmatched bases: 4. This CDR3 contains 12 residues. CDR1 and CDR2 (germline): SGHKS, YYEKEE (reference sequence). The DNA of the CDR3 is TGTGCCAGCAGCCTACAGGGGAATGAAGCTTTCTTT. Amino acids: CASSLQGNEAFF.

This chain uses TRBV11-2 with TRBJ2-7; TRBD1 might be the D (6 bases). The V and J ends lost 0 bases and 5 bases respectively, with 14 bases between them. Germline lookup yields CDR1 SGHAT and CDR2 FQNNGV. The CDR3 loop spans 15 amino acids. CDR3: CASSLDTGSRNEQYF. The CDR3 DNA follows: TGTGCCAGCAGCTTAGATACAGGGAGTCGGAACGAGCAGTACTTC.

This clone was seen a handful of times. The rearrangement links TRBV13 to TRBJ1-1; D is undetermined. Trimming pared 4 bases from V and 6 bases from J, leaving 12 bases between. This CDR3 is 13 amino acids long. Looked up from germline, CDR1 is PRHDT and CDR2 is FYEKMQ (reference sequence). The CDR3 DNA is TGTGCCAGCAGCTCTCAACCCGGGGCTGAAGCTTTCTTT. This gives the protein CASSSQPGAEAFF. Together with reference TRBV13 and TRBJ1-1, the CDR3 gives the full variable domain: AAGVIQSPRHLIKEKRETATLKCYPIPRHDTVYWYQQGPGQDPQFLISFYEKMQSDKGSIPDRFSAQQFSDYHSELNMSSLELGDSALYFCASSSQPGAEAFFGQGTRLTVV.

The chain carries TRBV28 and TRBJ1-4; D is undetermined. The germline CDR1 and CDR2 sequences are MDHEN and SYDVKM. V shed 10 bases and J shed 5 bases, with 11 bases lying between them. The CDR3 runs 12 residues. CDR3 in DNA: TGTGCCACCTTCGGAGAAAATGAAAAACTGTTTTTT. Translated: CATFGENEKLFF.

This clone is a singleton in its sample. The CDR3 reads CAISDWGGTGEGNQPQHF. Here the CDR3 DNA reads TGTGCCATCAGTGATTGGGGTGGGACAGGGGAAGGAAATCAGCCCCAGCATTTT. V usage is TRBV10-3 and J usage is TRBJ1-5; 10 nucleotides line up with TRBD1. This CDR3 contains 18 residues. V lost 3 bases to trimming and J lost 4 bases; unmatched junction nucleotides: 12. Germline CDR1 is ENHRY and CDR2 is SYGVKD.

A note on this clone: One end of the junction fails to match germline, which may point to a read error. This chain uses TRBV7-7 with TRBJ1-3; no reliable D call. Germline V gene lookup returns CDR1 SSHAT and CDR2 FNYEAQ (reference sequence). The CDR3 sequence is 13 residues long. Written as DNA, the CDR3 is TGTGCTAGCAGCCTCAGCTCTGGAAACACCATATATTTT. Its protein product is CASSLSSGNTIYF.

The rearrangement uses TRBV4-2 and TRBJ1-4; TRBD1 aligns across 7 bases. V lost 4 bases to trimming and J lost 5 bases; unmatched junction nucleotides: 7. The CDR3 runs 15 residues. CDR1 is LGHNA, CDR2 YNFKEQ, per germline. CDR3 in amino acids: CASSPTKGANEKLFF. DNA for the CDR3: TGTGCCAGCAGCCCCACGAAGGGGGCAAATGAAAAACTGTTTTTT.

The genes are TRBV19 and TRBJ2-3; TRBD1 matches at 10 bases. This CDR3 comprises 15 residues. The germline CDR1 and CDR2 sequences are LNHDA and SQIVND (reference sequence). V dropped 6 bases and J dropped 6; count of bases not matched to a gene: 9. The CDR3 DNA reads TGTGCCAGTAGCCGACAGGGGGCGAGGGCGGATACGCAGTATTTT. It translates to CASSRQGARADTQYF.

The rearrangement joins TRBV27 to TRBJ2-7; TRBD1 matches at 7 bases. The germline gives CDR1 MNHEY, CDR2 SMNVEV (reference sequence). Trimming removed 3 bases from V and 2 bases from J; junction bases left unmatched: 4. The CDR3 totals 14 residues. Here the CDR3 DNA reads TGTGCCAGCAGTTTCTCGGGACAGACCTACGAGCAGTACTTC. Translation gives CASSFSGQTYEQYF.

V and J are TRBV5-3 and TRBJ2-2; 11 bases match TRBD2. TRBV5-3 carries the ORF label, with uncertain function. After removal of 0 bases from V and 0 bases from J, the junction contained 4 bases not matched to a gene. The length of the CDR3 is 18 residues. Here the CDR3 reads CARSLGLAGGSNTGELFF. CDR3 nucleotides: TGTGCCAGAAGCTTGGGGCTAGCGGGGGGCTCGAACACCGGGGAGCTGTTTTTT.

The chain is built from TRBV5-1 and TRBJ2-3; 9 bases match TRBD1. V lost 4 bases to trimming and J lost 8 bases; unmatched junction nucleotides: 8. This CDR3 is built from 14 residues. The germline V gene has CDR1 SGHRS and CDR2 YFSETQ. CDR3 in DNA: TGCGCCAGCAGCCCGGGACAGGGAACGGGTACGCAGTATTTT. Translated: CASSPGQGTGTQYF.

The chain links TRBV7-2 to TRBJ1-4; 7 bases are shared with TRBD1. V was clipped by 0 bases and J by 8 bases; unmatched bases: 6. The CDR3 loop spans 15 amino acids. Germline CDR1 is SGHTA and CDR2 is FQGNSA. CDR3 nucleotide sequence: TGTGCCAGCAGCTTAGCGCGACAGGGAAGGGAAAAACTGTTTTTT. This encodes CASSLARQGREKLFF.

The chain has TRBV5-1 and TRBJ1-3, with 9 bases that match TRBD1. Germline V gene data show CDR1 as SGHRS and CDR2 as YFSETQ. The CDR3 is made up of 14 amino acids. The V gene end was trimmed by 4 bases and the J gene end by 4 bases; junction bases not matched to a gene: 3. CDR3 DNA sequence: TGCGCCAGCAGCGGGGGACAGGGCGGAAACACCATATATTTT. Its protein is CASSGGQGGNTIYF.

The CDR3 bases are TGTGCCAGCAGCCTACTAGCGGGGGGGGCAGATACGCAGTATTTT. Its translation: CASSLLAGGADTQYF. The gene calls are TRBV27 and TRBJ2-3; TRBD2 matches at 13 bases. V lost 6 bases, J lost 4 bases, and 4 bases stayed unmatched. Germline lookup yields CDR1 MNHEY and CDR2 SMNVEV (reference sequence). The CDR3 is 15 amino acids.

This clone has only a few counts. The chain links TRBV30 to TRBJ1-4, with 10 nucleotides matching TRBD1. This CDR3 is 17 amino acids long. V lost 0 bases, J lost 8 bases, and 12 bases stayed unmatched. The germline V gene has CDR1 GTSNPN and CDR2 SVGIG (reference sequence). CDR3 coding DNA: TGTGCCTGGAGTGTGAAGGGACAGGGGTCCATTTTGGAAAAACTGTTTTTT. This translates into CAWSVKGQGSILEKLFF. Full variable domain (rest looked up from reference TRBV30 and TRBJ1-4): SQTIHQWPATLVQPVGSPLSLECTVEGTSNPNLYWYRQAAGRGLQLLFYSVGIGQISSEVPQNLSASRPQDRQFILSSKKLLLSDSGFYLCAWSVKGQGSILEKLFFGSGTQLSVL.

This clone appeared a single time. CDR3 DNA: TGTGCCAGCAGCGGACAGGGAGGCGGCTACACCTTC. Translation: CASSGQGGGYTF. The chain employs TRBV28 and TRBJ1-2, with 8 bases matching TRBD1. The CDR3 contains 12 residues. Germline CDR1 is MDHEN and CDR2 is SYDVKM. Unmatched junction bases numbered 5, after V lost 6 bases and J lost 8 bases.

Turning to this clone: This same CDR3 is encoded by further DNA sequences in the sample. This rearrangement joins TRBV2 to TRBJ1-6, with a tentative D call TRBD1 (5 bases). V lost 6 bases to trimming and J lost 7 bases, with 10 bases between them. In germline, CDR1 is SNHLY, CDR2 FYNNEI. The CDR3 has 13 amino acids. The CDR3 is CASSLGGNSPLHF. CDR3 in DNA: TGTGCCAGCAGCCTGGGGGGGAATTCACCCCTCCACTTT.